The T cell receptor (beta chain) under discussion was sequenced for a study of cytomegalovirus exposure and HLA in healthy donors. The PCR contained 60 Vbeta and 13 Jbeta primers. Profiling relied on immunoSEQ multiplex PCR, and the TCRdb table lists in-frame clones only, not all of them. The sample's table shows approximately 150,000 clones. Trimming took off 8 bases at V and 8 bases at J, with 18 bases between the two ends. The CDR3 covers 12 residues. The germline V gene has CDR1 GTSNPN and CDR2 SVGIG (reference sequence). The receptor's source is a male donor in good health and CMV-seronegative. The gene calls are TRBV30 and TRBJ1-2, with a tentative D call TRBD1 (6 bases). Input material: PBMCs. The CDR3 DNA sequence: TGTGCCGGGGGCAGGGTTTTGACGGGCTACACCTTC. It codes for CAGGRVLTGYTF.